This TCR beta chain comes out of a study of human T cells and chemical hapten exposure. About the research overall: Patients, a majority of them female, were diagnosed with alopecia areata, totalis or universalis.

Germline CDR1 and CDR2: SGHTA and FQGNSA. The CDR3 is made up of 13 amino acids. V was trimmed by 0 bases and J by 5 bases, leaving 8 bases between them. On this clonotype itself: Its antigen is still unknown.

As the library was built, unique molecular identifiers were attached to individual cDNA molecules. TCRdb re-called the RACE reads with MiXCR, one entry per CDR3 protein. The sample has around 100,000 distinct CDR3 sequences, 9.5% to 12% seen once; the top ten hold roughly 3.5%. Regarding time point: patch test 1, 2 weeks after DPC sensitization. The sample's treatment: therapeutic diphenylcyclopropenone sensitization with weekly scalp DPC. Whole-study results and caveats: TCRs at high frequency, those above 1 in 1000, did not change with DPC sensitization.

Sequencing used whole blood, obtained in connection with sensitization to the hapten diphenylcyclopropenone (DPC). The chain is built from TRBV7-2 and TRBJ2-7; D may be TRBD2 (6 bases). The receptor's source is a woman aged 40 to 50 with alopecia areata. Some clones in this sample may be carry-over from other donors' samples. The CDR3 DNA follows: TGTGCCAGCAGCTTAGCCAGGGAGGACGAGCAGTACTTC. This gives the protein CASSLAREDEQYF.